This entry describes one TCR beta chain. The germline V gene has CDR1 MNHNS and CDR2 SASEGT. The CDR3 has 17 amino acids. V dropped 4 bases and J dropped 1; count of bases not matched to a gene: 10. This entry is derived from a study of PD-1 blockade in classical Hodgkin lymphoma. After autologous stem cell transplantation all patients relapsed, and prior brentuximab vedotin exposure differed between cohorts. The assay was immunoSEQ multiplex PCR, and TCRdb's table has in-frame clones only and misses some. The table shows 55,000 to 75,000 clones, with roughly 91% occurring only once. Here the sequenced sample was peripheral blood mononuclear cells (PBMCs), taken at baseline. This receptor was taken from a human donor with classical Hodgkin lymphoma. The genes are TRBV6-1 and TRBJ2-5; 9 bases map to TRBD1. The CDR3 protein is CASSGRTGVPGQETQYF. The CDR3 coding sequence is TGTGCCAGCAGTGGAAGGACAGGGGTTCCGGGCCAAGAGACCCAGTACTTC.